One and the same sample provided the 15 T cell receptor beta chains below, sequenced in a study of response to subunit inactivated influenza vaccine (dated by TCRdb to the late 2010s). The library relied on RT-PCR. Instrument used: Illumina HiSeq 2500. Clones were called with MiXCR by TCRdb after fastp trimmed the public reads at Q25, and only in-frame beta chains were retained. Rows with a matching CDR3 protein are joined into one entry that keeps the most common DNA and genes. For this sample there are 500,000 to 550,000 distinct CDR3 sequences; roughly 25% appear just once. Of the sample, 2.5% to 3.5% falls within the top ten clones. These same records also appear under a second study, on T cells expressing NK-cell markers. The second paper states: TCR beta cDNA libraries were made by 5'RACE template switching that added a universal primer site and unique molecular identifiers.

The specimen comprised CD4+ T cells sorted from PBMCs, sampled less than 13 days after vaccination. The source of these receptors is a middle-aged man who received an inactivated influenza vaccine. Donor details come from another sample of the same person, matched by shared clones.

This clonotype appeared a few times. V gene TRBV29-1 combines with J gene TRBJ1-4; no clear D. The V gene lost 6 bases and the J gene lost 3 bases, with 8 bases spanning the gap. CDR3 length: 12 residues. CDR1 is SQVTM, CDR2 ANQGSEA, per germline. The CDR3 DNA reads as TGCAGCGTGAAGATACCTAATGAAAAACTGTTTTTT. Its translation: CSVKIPNEKLFF.

V is TRBV28 and J is TRBJ2-3, with TRBD2 matching 9 bases. V lost 4 bases, J lost 4 bases, and 9 bases stayed unmatched. There are 16 residues in the CDR3. The germline V gene encodes CDR1 MDHEN and CDR2 SYDVKM. The CDR3 region is CASSSSGGREADTQYF. The CDR3 DNA follows: TGTGCCAGCAGTTCCTCCGGCGGGAGGGAGGCAGATACGCAGTATTTT.

The chain's CDR3 is CASSADGQGQGGGYTF. The CDR3 DNA is TGCGCCAGCAGCGCCGACGGACAGGGGCAAGGAGGTGGCTACACCTTC. The chain uses TRBV5-1 and TRBJ1-2; 9 bases agree with TRBD1. This CDR3 has 16 residues. Germline lookup yields CDR1 SGHRS and CDR2 YFSETQ. The V segment lost 4 bases and the J segment 7 bases; nucleotides outside the gene matches: 14.

The sample holds one count of this clonotype. The chain uses TRBV4-2 and TRBJ2-1; 8 nucleotides line up with TRBD2. With 3 bases clipped from V and 15 bases from J, the junction kept 16 bases outside the gene matches. The CDR3 extends over 15 amino acids. CDR1 LGHNA and CDR2 YNFKEQ come from the germline V gene. The CDR3 DNA reads as TGTGCCAGCAGCCAGGGGCGAGCGGGGGCCCCGGGGGGGTTCTTC. It is translated as CASSQGRAGAPGGFF.

The chain combines TRBV27 with TRBJ2-7, with TRBD1 identical over 11 bases. Germline V gene sequence: CDR1 MNHEY, CDR2 SMNVEV (reference sequence). The ends lost 5 bases at V and 3 bases at J; junction bases unmatched: 6. The length of the CDR3 is 15 residues. This CDR3 reads CASSMKDRGHYEQYF. DNA of the CDR3: TGTGCCAGCAGTATGAAGGACAGGGGGCACTACGAGCAGTACTTC.

This clonotype was detected only a few times. The V and J genes are TRBV19 and TRBJ2-7; 10 bases align to TRBD2. With 5 bases clipped from V and 5 bases from J, the junction kept 9 bases outside the gene matches. This CDR3 region has 15 residues. CDR1 is LNHDA and CDR2 is SQIVND in the germline V gene (reference sequence). The CDR3 DNA follows: TGTGCCAGTAGTGAGCAGGCTAGCGGGAGAAACGAGCAGTACTTC. This encodes CASSEQASGRNEQYF. Looking up the rest from reference TRBV19 and TRBJ2-7 gives the full variable domain: DGGITQSPKYLFRKEGQNVTLSCEQNLNHDAMYWYRQDPGQGLRLIYYSQIVNDFQKGDIAEGYSVSREKKESFPLTVTSAQKNPTAFYLCASSEQASGRNEQYFGPGTRLTVT.

This clonotype showed up many times. The CDR3 spells CASSLEGTYNYGYTF. In nucleotides, the CDR3 is TGCGCCAGCAGCTTGGAGGGGACCTACAACTATGGCTACACCTTC. The chain joins TRBV5-1 to TRBJ1-2, with D maybe TRBD1 (5 bases). Trimming left V 0 bases short and J 2 bases short, with 11 bases between. The CDR3 totals 15 residues. The V gene's germline CDR1 is SGHRS and CDR2 YFSETQ.

The table lists this clonotype with many counts. The gene calls are TRBV6-5 and TRBJ2-7, with TRBD2 matching 13 bases. Germline V gene lookup returns CDR1 MNHEY and CDR2 SVGAGI. The CDR3 contains 15 residues. Trimming removed 6 bases from V and 3 bases from J; junction bases left unmatched: 5. The CDR3 loop reads CASSPWTSGSYEQYF. The CDR3, as DNA: TGTGCCAGCAGCCCCTGGACTAGCGGGAGCTACGAGCAGTACTTC.

This chain connects TRBV20-1 to TRBJ2-5, with TRBD1 identical over 8 bases. The V segment lost 5 bases and the J segment 3 bases; nucleotides outside the gene matches: 5. CDR3 length: 13 amino acids. Germline CDR1 and CDR2: DFQATT and SNEGSKA (reference sequence). The CDR3 coding sequence is TGCAGTGCTGCCGGACAGGGAAAAGAGACCCAGTACTTC. Amino acid sequence: CSAAGQGKETQYF.

V gene TRBV2 combines with J gene TRBJ2-3, with 7 bases identical to TRBD1. The CDR3 is 14 amino acids. Germline loops: CDR1 SNHLY, CDR2 FYNNEI. V trimming: 7 bases; J trimming: 1 base; junction bases outside the gene matches: 5. DNA of the CDR3: TGTGCCAGCATTAGGGGGCACGGCACAGATACGCAGTATTTT. This codes for CASIRGHGTDTQYF.

This clonotype was found a few times. This chain connects TRBV12-3 or TRBV12-4 to TRBJ2-1; 8 bases match TRBD2. Trimming at V came to 5 bases and at J to 9 bases, leaving 9 bases not matched to a gene. The CDR3 length is 14 residues. The CDR3 region is CASSLWTSPSEQFF. In DNA, the CDR3 is TGTGCCAGCAGTCTATGGACTAGCCCAAGTGAGCAGTTCTTC.

A single count supports this clonotype. Its ends do not fully match the called genes, so a read error is possible. The V call is TRBV11-1, the J call TRBJ2-7; 9 nucleotides agree with TRBD2. This CDR3 region has 16 residues. Germline loops: CDR1 SGHAT, CDR2 FQDESV (reference sequence). The CDR3 region is CAGSLAGTSHSGEQYF. The DNA for the CDR3 is TGTGCCGGCAGCCTAGCCGGGACTAGCCATTCAGGCGAGCAGTACTTC.

This chain connects TRBV2 to TRBJ2-7, with D unclear. V was pared by 1 base and J by 2 bases, with 12 bases between. The CDR3 extends over 15 amino acids. The V gene's germline CDR1 is SNHLY and CDR2 FYNNEI. CDR3 sequence (DNA): TGTGCCAGCAGTGAAGTATCCTTGGCTCCCTACGAGCAGTACTTC. It encodes CASSEVSLAPYEQYF.

The chain joins TRBV3-1 to TRBJ2-1, with 9 bases matching TRBD2. The CDR3 sequence is 16 residues long. V lost 4 bases to trimming and J lost 3 bases; unmatched junction nucleotides: 7. CDR1 and CDR2 from the germline V gene are LGHDT and YNNKEL (reference sequence). CDR3 nucleotide sequence: TGTGCCAGCAGCCCCCGACTAGCGGCGGACTACAATGAGCAGTTCTTC. Translating it yields CASSPRLAADYNEQFF.

The CDR3 DNA sequence: TGCAGTGCTAGAGGGACATCCAGTAATGAAAAACTGTTTTTT. The encoded protein is CSARGTSSNEKLFF. This chain links TRBV20-1 with TRBJ1-4; TRBD1 might be the D (5 bases). V shed 1 base and J shed 4 bases, with 10 bases lying between them. The CDR3 is made up of 14 amino acids. Per the germline V gene, CDR1 is DFQATT and CDR2 is SNEGSKA (reference sequence).